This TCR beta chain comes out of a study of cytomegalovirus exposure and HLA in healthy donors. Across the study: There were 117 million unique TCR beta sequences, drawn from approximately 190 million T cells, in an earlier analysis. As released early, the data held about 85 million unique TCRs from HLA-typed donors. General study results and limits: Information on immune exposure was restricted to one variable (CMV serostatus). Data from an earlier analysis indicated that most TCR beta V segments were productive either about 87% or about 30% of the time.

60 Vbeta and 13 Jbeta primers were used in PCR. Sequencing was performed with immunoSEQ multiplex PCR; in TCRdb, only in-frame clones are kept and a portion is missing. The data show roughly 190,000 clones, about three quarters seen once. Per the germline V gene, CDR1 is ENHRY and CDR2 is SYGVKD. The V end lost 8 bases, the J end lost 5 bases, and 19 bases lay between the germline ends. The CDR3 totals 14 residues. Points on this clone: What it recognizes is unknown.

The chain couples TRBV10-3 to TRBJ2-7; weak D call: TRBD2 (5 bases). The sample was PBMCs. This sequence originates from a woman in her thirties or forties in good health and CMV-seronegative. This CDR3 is CAIGPGDGSHEQYV. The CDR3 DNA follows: TGTGCCATCGGCCCGGGTGATGGGAGCCACGAGCAGTACGTC.